The 22 T cell receptor beta chains below all came from one sample that was sequenced in a study of cytomegalovirus exposure and HLA in healthy donors. The PCR ran on 60 Vbeta and 13 Jbeta primers. TCRdb keeps only in-frame clones here, not all; method: immunoSEQ multiplex PCR. The repertoire holds over 120,000 clones, with roughly 80% as singletons. What was sequenced was PBMCs. These receptors all stem from a woman in her twenties or thirties in good health and CMV-seronegative.

The rearrangement uses TRBV19 and TRBJ1-2; no clear D gene. Trimming left V 5 bases short and J 3 bases short, with 7 bases between. Germline CDR1 and CDR2: LNHDA and SQIVND (reference sequence). CDR3 length: 12 amino acids. Written as DNA, the CDR3 is TGTGCCAGTAGTTTTCGTGACTATGGCTACACCTTC. Encoded protein: CASSFRDYGYTF. Variable domain in full (rest from reference TRBV19 and TRBJ1-2): DGGITQSPKYLFRKEGQNVTLSCEQNLNHDAMYWYRQDPGQGLRLIYYSQIVNDFQKGDIAEGYSVSREKKESFPLTVTSAQKNPTAFYLCASSFRDYGYTFGSGTRLTVV.

The V and J genes are TRBV10-2 and TRBJ1-1; TRBD1 aligns across 10 bases. V lost 4 bases, J lost 1 base, and 0 bases stayed unmatched. Germline CDR1 WSHSY, CDR2 SAAADI. The CDR3 is made up of 14 amino acids. The CDR3 protein is CASSGDRGNTEAFF. The DNA for the CDR3 is TGCGCCAGCAGTGGGGACAGGGGGAACACTGAAGCTTTCTTT.

V usage is TRBV9 and J usage is TRBJ1-5, with TRBD1 matching 7 bases. The CDR3 sequence is 15 residues long. Germline lookup yields CDR1 SGDLS and CDR2 YYNGEE. V lost 0 bases to trimming and J lost 3 bases; unmatched junction nucleotides: 3. CDR3 DNA sequence: TGTGCCAGCAGCGTAGAGGGGGCCCTCAATCAGCCCCAGCATTTT. This sequence encodes CASSVEGALNQPQHF.

The gene calls are TRBV10-3 and TRBJ2-2; D perhaps matches TRBD1 (6 bases). CDR3 length: 14 residues. V was clipped by 3 bases and J by 5 bases, with 10 bases between them. Per germline, CDR1 ENHRY and CDR2 SYGVKD. This CDR3 is CAISDRGLTGELFF. The CDR3 DNA reads TGTGCCATCAGTGACAGGGGATTGACCGGGGAGCTGTTTTTT.

As for this clone: In the same sample, other DNA sequences code for this CDR3. This sequence joins TRBV7-2 and TRBJ2-7; 9 bases align to TRBD1. Germline CDR1 SGHTA, CDR2 FQGNSA. The CDR3 loop spans 14 amino acids. The J segment lost 3 bases and the V segment lost 4 bases, leaving 4 bases of the junction unmatched. Here the CDR3 reads CASSSGTGYYEQYF. In DNA, the CDR3 is TGTGCCAGCAGCTCCGGGACAGGGTACTACGAGCAGTACTTC.

The J gene is TRBJ2-5, the V gene TRBV27; 11 bases fit TRBD2. Losses at the gene ends were 7 bases for V and 5 bases for J; bases not matched to a gene: 12. The CDR3 spans 16 residues. The germline V gene encodes CDR1 MNHEY and CDR2 SMNVEV (reference sequence). The CDR3, as DNA: TGTGCCAGCACCCCTCAGCTAGCGGGAGGATTGGAGACCCAGTACTTC. It translates to CASTPQLAGGLETQYF.

This sequence joins TRBV12-5 and TRBJ1-5, with D possibly being TRBD1 (6 bases). The CDR3 is 11 residues long. Between the trimmed V and J ends, which lost 7 bases and 9 bases, there was a span of 10 bases. Germline loops: CDR1 LGHNT, CDR2 FRNRAP. CDR3 nucleotide sequence: TGTGCTAGTGCCGAAGGGGGGCCCCAGCATTTT. Its protein product is CASAEGGPQHF.

The genes are TRBV30 and TRBJ2-3; 11 nucleotides agree with TRBD2. V gave up 6 bases and J gave up 3 bases; unmatched junction bases: 5. The CDR3 is 14 amino acids. Per the germline V gene, CDR1 is GTSNPN and CDR2 is SVGIG (reference sequence). CDR3 nucleotide sequence: TGTGCCTGCCCCGGGACTAGCGGTACAGATACGCAGTATTTT. Amino acids: CACPGTSGTDTQYF.

The J gene is TRBJ2-5, the V gene TRBV30; 11 bases fit TRBD2. Unmatched junction bases numbered 4, after V lost 0 bases and J lost 1 base. Germline V gene sequence: CDR1 GTSNPN, CDR2 SVGIG (reference sequence). The CDR3 is 16 residues long. CDR3 DNA sequence: TGTGCCTGGAGTGTAAATAGCGGGGGGGCCCAAGAGACCCAGTACTTC. Amino acid sequence: CAWSVNSGGAQETQYF.

The chain recombines TRBV29-1 with TRBJ2-3; TRBD2 matches 7 bases. The CDR3 has 14 residues. CDR1 SQVTM and CDR2 ANQGSEA come from the germline V gene. Trimming at V came to 3 bases and at J to 3 bases, leaving 6 bases not matched to a gene. In DNA, the CDR3 is TGCAGCGTTGAGGGGAGGGTGAAGACAGATACGCAGTATTTT. Translation: CSVEGRVKTDTQYF.

The chain joins TRBV19 to TRBJ1-4; D might be TRBD1 (5 bases). V lost 2 bases, J lost 13 bases, and 20 bases lay in between. CDR1 is LNHDA and CDR2 is SQIVND in the germline V gene (reference sequence). CDR3 length equals 15 residues. CDR3 coding DNA: TGTGCCAGTAGTATATCGGACAATCCAACAGGTAGACTGTTTTTT. Its translation: CASSISDNPTGRLFF.

J is TRBJ1-5 and V is TRBV6-6; 9 bases fit TRBD1. Germline loops: CDR1 MNHNY, CDR2 SVGAGI (reference sequence). With V trimmed by 4 bases and J by 9 bases, 13 bases remained unmatched. The CDR3 has 16 residues. CDR3 nucleotides: TGTGCCAGCAGTTTTCTTCTTACAGGGGGCACGGGGCCCCAGCATTTT. This sequence encodes CASSFLLTGGTGPQHF.

This chain connects TRBV5-1 to TRBJ1-6; 8 bases align to TRBD1. Germline assignment: CDR1 SGHRS and CDR2 YFSETQ. The CDR3 spans 17 residues. Trimming took 0 bases from V and 7 from J; bases not matched to a gene: 9. In DNA form, the CDR3 reads TGCGCCAGCAGCTTGGGGGCTCGGGACAGGAACAATTCACCCCTCCACTTT. Residues: CASSLGARDRNNSPLHF. The full variable domain, in which reference TRBV5-1 and TRBJ1-6 provide the parts outside the CDR3, is KAGVTQTPRYLIKTRGQQVTLSCSPISGHRSVSWYQQTPGQGLQFLFEYFSETQRNKGNFPGRFSGRQFSNSRSEMNVSTLELGDSALYLCASSLGARDRNNSPLHFGNGTRLTVT.

This sequence joins TRBV7-9 and TRBJ2-7; the match to TRBD1 covers 9 bases. Germline values: CDR1 SEHNR, CDR2 FQNEAQ (reference sequence). The CDR3 is 14 amino acids. The V gene end was trimmed by 7 bases and the J gene end by 6 bases; junction bases not matched to a gene: 10. This CDR3 is CASTLAGTGFEQYF. DNA for the CDR3: TGTGCCAGCACCCTGGCCGGGACAGGGTTCGAGCAGTACTTC.

Of note for this clone: A junction end diverges from the germline sequence, so it may reflect a read error. The chain employs TRBV7-9 and TRBJ2-5; D is unresolved. Germline loops: CDR1 SEHNR, CDR2 FQNEAQ (reference sequence). This CDR3 comprises 13 residues. CDR3 coding DNA: TGTTCCAGCAGCCCCCGGTCCCCTGAGACCCAGTACTTC. Translating it yields CSSSPRSPETQYF.

The J gene is TRBJ2-7, the V gene TRBV5-6, with D tentatively TRBD1 (6 bases). This CDR3 is 14 amino acids long. Germline CDR1 is SGHDT and CDR2 is YYEEEE. V lost 2 bases, J lost 0 bases, and 9 bases lay in between. This CDR3 reads CASSFRDNSYEQYF. In DNA, the CDR3 is TGTGCCAGCAGCTTCCGGGACAACTCCTACGAGCAGTACTTC.

The table lists this clone with a count of one. The chain carries TRBV7-9 and TRBJ1-1, with a tentative D call TRBD1 (5 bases). V was shortened by 8 bases and J by 0 bases, with 19 bases between the two germline ends. Germline V gene sequence: CDR1 SEHNR, CDR2 FQNEAQ (reference sequence). The CDR3 consists of 16 residues. The CDR3 loop is CASASPPRALNTEAFF. In nucleotides, the CDR3 is TGTGCCAGCGCCTCTCCCCCCAGGGCCTTGAACACTGAAGCTTTCTTT.

This clone was counted between two and nine times. The chain recombines TRBV10-1 with TRBJ2-5; 7 bases line up with TRBD2. Per the germline V gene, CDR1 is WNHNN and CDR2 is SYGVQD (reference sequence). V lost 0 bases, J lost 5 bases, and 3 bases stayed unmatched. CDR3 length equals 14 residues. Written as DNA, the CDR3 is TGCGCCAGCAGTGAGTCGGGAGGGGATGAGACCCAGTACTTC. Amino acids: CASSESGGDETQYF.

The chain recombines TRBV18 with TRBJ1-2; possible D gene TRBD1, 6 bases. This CDR3 is built from 15 residues. Germline assignment: CDR1 KGHSH and CDR2 LQKENI. V lost 1 base to trimming and J lost 2 bases, with 11 bases between them. DNA of the CDR3: TGTGCCAGCTCACCACAAGGACAGCTAAACTATGGCTACACCTTC. It specifies CASSPQGQLNYGYTF.

The chain couples TRBV6-1 to TRBJ1-2; D possibly corresponds to TRBD1 (5 bases). Germline lookup yields CDR1 MNHNS and CDR2 SASEGT. V gave up 1 base and J gave up 8 bases, with 14 bases separating them. The CDR3 is made up of 14 amino acids. The CDR3 nucleotides are TGTGCCAGCAGTGAAGAACCGGGACTGGGCGGCTACACCTTC. Its protein is CASSEEPGLGGYTF.

As to this clone: At one end the junction does not follow the germline gene, possibly because of a read error. The rearrangement links TRBV5-1 to TRBJ1-2, with 8 bases matching TRBD1. Germline assignment: CDR1 SGHRS and CDR2 YFSETQ. This CDR3 contains 15 residues. CDR3 in amino acids: CASSSGTGIHYGCTF. CDR3 sequence (DNA): TGCGCCAGCAGCTCCGGGACAGGAATCCACTATGGCTGCACCTTC.

This chain joins TRBV7-2 and TRBJ2-1; 7 bases fit TRBD2. CDR1 and CDR2 (germline): SGHTA, FQGNSA. There are 15 residues in the CDR3. V lost 1 base and J lost 9; bases outside the gene matches: 9. The CDR3 DNA sequence: TGTGCCAGCAGCTTAGTAAGCGGGAAGAGCCTTGAGCAGTTCTTC. This encodes CASSLVSGKSLEQFF.